This T cell receptor beta chain appears in the sequencing data of a study of CXCR3-negative and CXCR3-positive naive CD8 T cells. The method, 5' RACE with UMI labels, was used to prepare the TRB cDNA libraries. TCRdb processed the 5' RACE reads again and assigns one entry to each CDR3 protein, with no DNA. Recorded here are 130,000 or so distinct CDR3 sequences; the top ten clones represent approximately 0.29%. Notes on this clonotype: Antigen specificity is unknown.

Phenotypically, naive CD8+ T cells corresponded to CD45RO-CCR7+CD27+CD95-. Study-level findings and limits: Sequencing showed both naive subsets with comparably high diversity, and memory CD8+ cells much lower. Comparison of naive subsets found surface CD5 to be comparable, and TCR strength was inferred on the basis of TRB CDR3 properties. In cryopreserved cells, CXCR3 expression partially decreased, and fresh PBMCs were used in most assays.

This sequence originates from a human donor in good health. Some clones in this sample may be carry-over from other donors' samples. Sequenced material: naive CXCR3- CD8+ T cells from blood. As for subset: CD45RO-CCR7+CD27+CD95- naive CD8+ T cells lacking CXCR3 (TNR3-).

The chain's CDR3 is CASSYSGTENEQFF. The gene calls are TRBV6-5 and TRBJ2-1; absent DNA, TCRdb's TRBD1 call cannot be checked. Germline-derived CDR1 and CDR2 are MNHEY and SVGAGI. This CDR3 has 14 amino acids.